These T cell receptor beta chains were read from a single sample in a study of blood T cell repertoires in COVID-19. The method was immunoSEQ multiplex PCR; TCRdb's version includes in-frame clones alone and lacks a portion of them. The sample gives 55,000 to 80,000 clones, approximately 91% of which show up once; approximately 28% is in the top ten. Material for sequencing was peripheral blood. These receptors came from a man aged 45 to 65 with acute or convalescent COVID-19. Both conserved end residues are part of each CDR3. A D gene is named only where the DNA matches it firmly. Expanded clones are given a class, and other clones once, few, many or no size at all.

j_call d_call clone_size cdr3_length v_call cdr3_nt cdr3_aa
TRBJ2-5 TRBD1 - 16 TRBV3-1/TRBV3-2 TGTGCCAGCAGCCAATATTGGGGACAGGGACAAGAGACCCAGTACTTC CASSQYWGQGQETQYF
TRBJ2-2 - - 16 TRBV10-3 TGTGCCATCAGGGAGGTAACAGAGAAGAACACCGGGGAGCTGTTTTTT CAIREVTEKNTGELFF
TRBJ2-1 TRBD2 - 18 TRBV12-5 TGTGCTAGTGGTTTGGTAGTGGCTAGCGGGGGCGCCGGGAATGAGCAGTTCTTC CASGLVVASGGAGNEQFF
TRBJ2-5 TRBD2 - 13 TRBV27 TGTGCCACGGGACTAAAACTTGAAGAGACCCAGTACTTC CATGLKLEETQYF
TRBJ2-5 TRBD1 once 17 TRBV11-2 TGTGCCAGCAGTTCATCCGGGACAGCGGCTGGGCAAGAGACCCAGTACTTC CASSSSGTAAGQETQYF
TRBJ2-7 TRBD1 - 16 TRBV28 TGTGCCAGCAGTTTACCCGGGACAGGGCCCTCCTACGAGCAGTACTTC CASSLPGTGPSYEQYF
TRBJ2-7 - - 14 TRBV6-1 TGTGCCAGCAGTGAGGGGGCAGGCGCCTACGAGCAGTACTTC CASSEGAGAYEQYF
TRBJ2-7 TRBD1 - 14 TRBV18 TGTGCCAGCTCACCACGGAAGACAGGGGACGAGCAGTACTTC CASSPRKTGDEQYF
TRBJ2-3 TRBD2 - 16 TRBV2 TGTGCCAGCAGTGGACCTAGCGGGGGGGCGGTAGATACGCAGTATTTT CASSGPSGGAVDTQYF
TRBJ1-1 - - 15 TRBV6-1 TGTGCCAGCAGTGAATATCAGGGAAATCCGACTGAAGCTTTCTTT CASSEYQGNPTEAFF
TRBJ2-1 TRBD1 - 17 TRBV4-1 TGCGCCAGCAGCCAAGATCCGGGACAGGGGGCTCGGAATGAGCAGTTCTTC CASSQDPGQGARNEQFF
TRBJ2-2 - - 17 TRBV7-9 TGTGCCAGCAGCTTAGAAGGCCGCAGGGGATCCACCGGGGAGCTGTTTTTT CASSLEGRRGSTGELFF
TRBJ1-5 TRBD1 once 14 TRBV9 TGTGCCAGCAGCGGCGGGACAGGGGATCAGCCCCAGCATTTT CASSGGTGDQPQHF
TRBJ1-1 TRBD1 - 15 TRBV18 TGTGCCAGCTCACCACCGGACAGGGGGAGGGCTGAAGCTTTCTTT CASSPPDRGRAEAFF
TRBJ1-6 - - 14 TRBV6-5 TGTGCCAGCAAATCGGGTCGGGGGGATCAACCCCTCCACTTT CASKSGRGDQPLHF
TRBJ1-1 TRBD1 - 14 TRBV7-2 TGTGCCAGCAGCTTAGTTGCCGGGACAGAAGAAGCTTTCTTT CASSLVAGTEEAFF
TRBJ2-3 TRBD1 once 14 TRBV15 TGTGCCACCAGCAGACAGGGGGCGTCAGATACGCAGTATTTT CATSRQGASDTQYF
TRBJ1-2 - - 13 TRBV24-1 TGTGCCACCAGTGCCATGGACTTTGATGGCTACACCTTC CATSAMDFDGYTF
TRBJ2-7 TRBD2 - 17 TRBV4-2 TGTGCCAGCAGCCAAGATCCTGCGGGGGGTGGGTCCTACGAGCAGTACTTC CASSQDPAGGGSYEQYF
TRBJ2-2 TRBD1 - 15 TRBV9 TGTGCCAGCAGCACACGACAGGGGGCGGGCGGGGAGCTGTTTTTT CASSTRQGAGGELFF
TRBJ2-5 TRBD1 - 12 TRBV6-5 TGTGCCAGCAGGGGACAGCGAGAGACCCAGTACTTC CASRGQRETQYF
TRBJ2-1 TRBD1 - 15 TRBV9 TGTGCCAGCAGCCCATACTATGACAGGGTTCAGGAGCAGTTCTTC CASSPYYDRVQEQFF
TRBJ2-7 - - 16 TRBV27 TGTGCCAGCAGTTTAGGTGGCGGATCCAGCTCCTACGAGCAGTACTTC CASSLGGGSSSYEQYF
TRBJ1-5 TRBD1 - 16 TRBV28 TGTGCCAGCCAGAGGACAGGGAGGGTTAGCAATCAGCCCCAGCATTTT CASQRTGRVSNQPQHF
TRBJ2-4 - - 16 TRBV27 TGTGCCAGCAGTTCTACACTAGCACTAGCCAAAAACATTCAGTACTTC CASSSTLALAKNIQYF
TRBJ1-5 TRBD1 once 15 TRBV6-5 TGTGCCAGCAGCTCGACAGGGATTAACAATCAGCCCCAGCATTTT CASSSTGINNQPQHF
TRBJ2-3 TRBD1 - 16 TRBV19 TGTGCCAGTAGTACCCCCGGGACAGGGAGAGGGGATACGCAGTATTTT CASSTPGTGRGDTQYF
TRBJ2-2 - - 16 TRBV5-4 TGTGCCAGCAGCTTGGGCAGGGGAGGGGGCACCGGGGAGCTGTTTTTT CASSLGRGGGTGELFF